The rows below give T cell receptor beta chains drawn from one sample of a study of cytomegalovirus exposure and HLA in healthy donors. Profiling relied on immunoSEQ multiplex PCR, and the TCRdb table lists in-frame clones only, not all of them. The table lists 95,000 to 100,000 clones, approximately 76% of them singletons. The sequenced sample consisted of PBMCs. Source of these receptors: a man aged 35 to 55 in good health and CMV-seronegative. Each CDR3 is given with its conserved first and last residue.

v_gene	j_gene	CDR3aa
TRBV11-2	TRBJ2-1	CASSLGTSGEQFF
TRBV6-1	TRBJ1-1	CASTTGENTEAFF
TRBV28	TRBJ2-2	CAASLSSGMTGELFF
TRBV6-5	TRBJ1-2	CASTPGPTSYGYTF
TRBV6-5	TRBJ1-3	CASSYSWTPGNTIYF
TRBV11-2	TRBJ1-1	CASSFSGALSAFF
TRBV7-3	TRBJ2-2	CASSPRAGGPSTGELFF
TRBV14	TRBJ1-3	CASSQFRGSGNTIYF
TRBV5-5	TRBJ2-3	CASSFLSSDWDTDTQYF
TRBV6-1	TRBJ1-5	CASSEIREQPQHF
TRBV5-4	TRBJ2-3	CASSSGLAASTDTQYF
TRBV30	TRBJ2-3	CAWSPHAGALDTQYF
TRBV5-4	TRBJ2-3	CASSRDRAEDTQYF
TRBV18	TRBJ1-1	CASSPISRNTEAFF
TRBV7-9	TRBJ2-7	CSSSHPTGGPGYEQYF
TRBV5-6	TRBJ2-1	CASSRYNEQFF
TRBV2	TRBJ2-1	CASSEGRAGPKVLSSYNEQFF
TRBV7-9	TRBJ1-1	CASSSPSIKEEAFF
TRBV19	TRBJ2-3	CASRPGGRAKGTDTQYF
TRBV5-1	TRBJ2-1	CASSFVTSGGYNEQFF
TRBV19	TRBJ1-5	CASSFPSGQGWISNQPQHF
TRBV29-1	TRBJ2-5	CSVEGDRGRETQYF
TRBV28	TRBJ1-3	CATLGGFGNTIYF
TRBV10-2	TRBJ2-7	CAGGLAGEGQYF
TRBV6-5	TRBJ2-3	CASRDSGRAQDTQYF
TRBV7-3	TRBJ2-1	CASSVGLAGGENEQFF
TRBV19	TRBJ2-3	CASSRWGVAGKTDTQYF
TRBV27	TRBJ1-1	CASSLTGAEAFF
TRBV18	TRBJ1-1	CASSPQTMNTEAFF
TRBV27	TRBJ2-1	CASSRYNEQFF
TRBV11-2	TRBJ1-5	CASSPGSGPQHF
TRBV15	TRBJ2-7	CATSRDPEYGQYF
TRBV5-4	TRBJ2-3	CASSPRQTSTDTQYF
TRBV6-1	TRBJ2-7	CASSESWTVAFGYEQYF
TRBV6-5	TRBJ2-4	CASSYSTALAKNIQYF
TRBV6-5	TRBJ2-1	CASSYDRGPYNEQFF
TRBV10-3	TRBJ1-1	CAISERLSQVGKGTEAFF
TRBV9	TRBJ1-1	CASSTLQGNTEAFF
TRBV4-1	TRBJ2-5	CASSLTIRGGRETQYF
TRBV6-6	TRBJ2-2	CASSYAGGSNTGELFF
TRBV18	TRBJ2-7	CASSRPGQAYEQYF